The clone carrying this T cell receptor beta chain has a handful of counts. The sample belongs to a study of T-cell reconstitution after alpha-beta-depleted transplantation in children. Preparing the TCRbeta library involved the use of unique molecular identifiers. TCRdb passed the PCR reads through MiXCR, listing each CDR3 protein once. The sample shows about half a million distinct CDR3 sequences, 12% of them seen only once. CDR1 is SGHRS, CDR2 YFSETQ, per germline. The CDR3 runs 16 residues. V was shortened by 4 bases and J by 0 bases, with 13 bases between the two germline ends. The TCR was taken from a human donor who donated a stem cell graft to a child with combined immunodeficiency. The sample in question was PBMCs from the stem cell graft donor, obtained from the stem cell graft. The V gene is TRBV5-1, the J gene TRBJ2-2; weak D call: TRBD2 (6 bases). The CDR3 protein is CASSVAGTPNTGELFF. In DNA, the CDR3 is TGCGCCAGCAGCGTGGCCGGGACTCCGAACACCGGGGAGCTGTTTTTT.